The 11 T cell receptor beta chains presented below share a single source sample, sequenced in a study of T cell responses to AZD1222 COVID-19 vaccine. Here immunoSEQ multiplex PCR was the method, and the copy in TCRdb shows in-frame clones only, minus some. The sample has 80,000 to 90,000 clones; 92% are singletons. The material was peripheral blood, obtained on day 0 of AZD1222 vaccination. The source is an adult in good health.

The CDR3 DNA follows: TGTGCCAGCAGCCCCGCAAGGGACAGGGGGAGTGAAAAACTGTTTTTT. It yields the protein CASSPARDRGSEKLFF. The rearrangement uses TRBV5-6 and TRBJ1-4, with TRBD1 matching over 11 bases. Germline V gene lookup returns CDR1 SGHDT and CDR2 YYEEEE. The CDR3 consists of 16 residues. V shed 4 bases and J 7 bases; nucleotides not matched to a gene: 9.

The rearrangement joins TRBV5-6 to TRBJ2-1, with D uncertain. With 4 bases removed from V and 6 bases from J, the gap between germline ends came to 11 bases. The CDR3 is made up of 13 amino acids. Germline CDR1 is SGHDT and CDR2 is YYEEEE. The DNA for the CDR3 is TGTGCCAGCAGCCTATGGGCAGGCAATGAGCAGTTCTTC. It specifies CASSLWAGNEQFF. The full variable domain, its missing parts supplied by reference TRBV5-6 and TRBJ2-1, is DAGVTQSPTHLIKTRGQQVTLRCSPKSGHDTVSWYQQALGQGPQFIFQYYEEEERQRGNFPDRFSGHQFPNYSSELNVNALLLGDSALYLCASSLWAGNEQFFGPGTRLTVL.

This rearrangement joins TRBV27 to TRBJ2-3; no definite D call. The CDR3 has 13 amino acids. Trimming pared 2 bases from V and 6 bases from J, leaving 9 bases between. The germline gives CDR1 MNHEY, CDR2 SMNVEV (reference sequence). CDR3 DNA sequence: TGTGCCAGCAGTTTAGGGTTCGGGGATACGCAGTATTTT. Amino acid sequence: CASSLGFGDTQYF.

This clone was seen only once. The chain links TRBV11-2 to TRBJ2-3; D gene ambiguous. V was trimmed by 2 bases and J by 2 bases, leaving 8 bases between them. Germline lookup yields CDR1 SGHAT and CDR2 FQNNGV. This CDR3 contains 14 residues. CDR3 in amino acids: CASSLFTDTDTQYF. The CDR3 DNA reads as TGTGCCAGCAGCTTATTTACGGACACAGATACGCAGTATTTT. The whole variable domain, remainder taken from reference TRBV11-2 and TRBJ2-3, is EAGVAQSPRYKIIEKRQSVAFWCNPISGHATLYWYQQILGQGPKLLIQFQNNGVVDDSQLPKDRFSAERLKGVDSTLKIQPAKLEDSAVYLCASSLFTDTDTQYFGPGTRLTVL.

CDR3 DNA sequence: TGTGCCAGCAGCCTCGAGACCCTACAGGAAGCCTACAATGAGCAGTTCTTC. It translates to CASSLETLQEAYNEQFF. The rearrangement uses TRBV7-6 and TRBJ2-1, with a weak D call TRBD1 (5 bases). V lost 5 bases and J 2 bases, leaving 19 bases between the germline ends. CDR3 size: 17 residues. Per germline, CDR1 SGHVS and CDR2 FNYEAQ. The full variable domain, in which reference TRBV7-6 and TRBJ2-1 provide the parts outside the CDR3, is GAGVSQSPRYKVTKRGQDVALRCDPISGHVSLYWYRQALGQGPEFLTYFNYEAQQDKSGLPNDRFSAERPEGSISTLTIQRTEQRDSAMYRCASSLETLQEAYNEQFFGPGTRLTVL.

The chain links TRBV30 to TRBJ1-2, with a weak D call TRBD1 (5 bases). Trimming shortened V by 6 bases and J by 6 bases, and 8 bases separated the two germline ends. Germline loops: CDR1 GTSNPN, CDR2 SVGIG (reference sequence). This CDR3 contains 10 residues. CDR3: CACMGDGYTF. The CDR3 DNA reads TGTGCCTGCATGGGGGATGGCTACACCTTC.

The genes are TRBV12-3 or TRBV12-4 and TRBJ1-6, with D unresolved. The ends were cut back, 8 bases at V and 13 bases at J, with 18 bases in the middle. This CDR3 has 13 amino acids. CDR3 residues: CASQPDPSKPLHF. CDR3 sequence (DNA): TGTGCCAGCCAACCGGACCCCTCGAAGCCCCTCCACTTT.

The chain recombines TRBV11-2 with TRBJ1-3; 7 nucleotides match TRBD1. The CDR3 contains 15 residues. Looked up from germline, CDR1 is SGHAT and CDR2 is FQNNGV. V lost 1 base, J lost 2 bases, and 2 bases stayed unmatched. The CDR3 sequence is CASSLGQGPGNTIYF. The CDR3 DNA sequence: TGTGCCAGCAGCTTAGGACAGGGCCCTGGAAACACCATATATTTT.

The CDR3: CATSDRLTYGYTF. The DNA of the CDR3 is TGTGCCACCAGTGACAGATTGACCTATGGCTACACCTTC. This chain links TRBV24-1 with TRBJ1-2; D not resolved. The CDR3 length is 13 residues. Germline CDR1 KGHDR, CDR2 SFDVKD. With 4 bases removed from V and 4 bases from J, the gap between germline ends came to 9 bases.

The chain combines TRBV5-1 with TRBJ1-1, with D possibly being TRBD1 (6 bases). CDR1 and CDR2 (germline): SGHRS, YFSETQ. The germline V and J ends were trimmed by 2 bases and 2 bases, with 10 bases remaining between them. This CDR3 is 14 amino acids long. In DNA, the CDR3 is TGCGCCAGCAGCTTACAGGGAATCAACACTGAAGCTTTCTTT. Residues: CASSLQGINTEAFF.

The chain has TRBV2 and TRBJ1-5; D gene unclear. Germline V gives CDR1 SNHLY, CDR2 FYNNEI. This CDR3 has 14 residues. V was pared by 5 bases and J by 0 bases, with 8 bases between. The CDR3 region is CASSPGYSNQPQHF. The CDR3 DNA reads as TGTGCCAGCAGTCCCGGCTATAGCAATCAGCCCCAGCATTTT. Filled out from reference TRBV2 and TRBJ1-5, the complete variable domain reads EPEVTQTPSHQVTQMGQEVILRCVPISNHLYFYWYRQILGQKVEFLVSFYNNEISEKSEIFDDQFSVERPDGSNFTLKIRSTKLEDSAMYFCASSPGYSNQPQHFGDGTRLSIL.